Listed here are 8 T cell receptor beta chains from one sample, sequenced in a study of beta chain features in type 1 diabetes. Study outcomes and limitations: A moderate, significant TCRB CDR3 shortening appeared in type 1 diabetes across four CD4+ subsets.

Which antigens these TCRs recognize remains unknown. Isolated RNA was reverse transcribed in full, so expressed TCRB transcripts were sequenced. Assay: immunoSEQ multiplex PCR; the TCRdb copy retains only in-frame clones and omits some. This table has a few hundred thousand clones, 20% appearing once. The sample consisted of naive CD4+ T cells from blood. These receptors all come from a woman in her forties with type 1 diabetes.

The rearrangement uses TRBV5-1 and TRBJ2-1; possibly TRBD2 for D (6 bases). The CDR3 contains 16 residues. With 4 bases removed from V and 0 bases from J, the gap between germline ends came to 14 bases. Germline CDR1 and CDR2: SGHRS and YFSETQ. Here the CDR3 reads CASSGGLGFSYNEQFF. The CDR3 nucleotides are TGCGCCAGCAGCGGGGGACTTGGGTTCTCCTACAATGAGCAGTTCTTC.

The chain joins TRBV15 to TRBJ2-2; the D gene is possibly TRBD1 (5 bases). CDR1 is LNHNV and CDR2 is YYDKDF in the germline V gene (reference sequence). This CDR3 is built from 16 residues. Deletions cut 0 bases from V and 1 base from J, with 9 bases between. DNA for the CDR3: TGTGCCACCAGCAGAGATAGGACAAGGAACACCGGGGAGCTGTTTTTT. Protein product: CATSRDRTRNTGELFF.

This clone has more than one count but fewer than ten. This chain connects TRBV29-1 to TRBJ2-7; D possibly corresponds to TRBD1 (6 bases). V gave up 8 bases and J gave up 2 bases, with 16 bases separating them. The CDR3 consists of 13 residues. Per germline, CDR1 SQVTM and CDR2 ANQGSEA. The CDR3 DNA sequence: TGCAGCATACAGGGTTTTGGAACCTACGAGCAGTACTTC. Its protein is CSIQGFGTYEQYF.

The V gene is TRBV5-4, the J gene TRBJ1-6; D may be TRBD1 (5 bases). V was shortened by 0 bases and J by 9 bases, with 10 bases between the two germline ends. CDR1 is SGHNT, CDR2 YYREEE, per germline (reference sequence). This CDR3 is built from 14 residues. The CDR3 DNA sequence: TGTGCCAGCAGCTTGGGCCAGGGAACTTCACCCCTCCACTTT. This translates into CASSLGQGTSPLHF.

CDR3 DNA sequence: TGCGCCAGCAGCGAGACAGGGTCGAGCAATCAGCCCCAGCATTTT. Protein product: CASSETGSSNQPQHF. This sequence joins TRBV5-1 and TRBJ1-5, with 7 bases identical to TRBD1. Looked up from germline, CDR1 is SGHRS and CDR2 is YFSETQ. V trimming: 4 bases; J trimming: 1 base; junction bases outside the gene matches: 5. CDR3 length: 15 amino acids.

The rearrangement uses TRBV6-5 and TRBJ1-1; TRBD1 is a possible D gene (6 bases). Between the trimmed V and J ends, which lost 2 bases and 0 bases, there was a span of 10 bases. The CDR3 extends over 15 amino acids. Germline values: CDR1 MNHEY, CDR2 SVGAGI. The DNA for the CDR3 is TGTGCCAGCAGTTACCCCGGACAGATGAACACTGAAGCTTTCTTT. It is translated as CASSYPGQMNTEAFF.

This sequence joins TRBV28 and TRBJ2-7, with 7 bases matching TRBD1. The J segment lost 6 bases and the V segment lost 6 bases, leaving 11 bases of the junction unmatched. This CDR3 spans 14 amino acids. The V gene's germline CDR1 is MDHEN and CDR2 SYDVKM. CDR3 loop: CASSPGQDPVEQYF. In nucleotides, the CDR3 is TGTGCCAGCAGCCCCGGACAGGACCCCGTCGAGCAGTACTTC.

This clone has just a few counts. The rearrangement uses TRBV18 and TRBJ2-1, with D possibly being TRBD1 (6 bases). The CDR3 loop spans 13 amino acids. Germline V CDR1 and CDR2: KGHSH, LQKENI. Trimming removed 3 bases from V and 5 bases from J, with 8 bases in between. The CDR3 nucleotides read TGTGCCAGCTCACCCCGGACAGACAATGAGCAGTTCTTC. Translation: CASSPRTDNEQFF.